This T cell receptor beta chain was recorded in a study of post-analysis software for immune sequencing data. Study-level findings and limits: When patients were compared with controls, 4 or 5 TRBV segments were more frequent, TRBV5-6, TRBV5-1 and TRBV20-1 among them.

The library was made from cDNA and included unique molecular identifiers. TCRdb re-called the PCR reads through MiXCR, storing one row per CDR3 protein. The sample has approximately 690,000 distinct CDR3 sequences; approximately 59% are singletons. Notes on this clonotype: Its antigen is still unknown.

The CDR3 is 14 residues long. With 5 bases removed from V and 0 bases from J, the gap between germline ends came to 8 bases. The chain carries TRBV12-3 or TRBV12-4 and TRBJ2-4; D is uncertain. The sequencing input was blood. The source of this sequence is a girl aged 2-15 years with multiple sclerosis. The CDR3, as DNA: TGTGCCAGCAGTCCCCTCTTAGCCAAAAACATTCAGTACTTC. Translating it yields CASSPLLAKNIQYF.